The subject of this entry is one TCR beta chain. Antigen specificity is unknown. This sample stems from a study of cytomegalovirus exposure and HLA in healthy donors. Background on the study: T cells numbering about 179 million yielded some 100 million unique TCR beta sequences in an earlier analysis.

This CDR3 region has 18 residues. V lost 3 bases and J lost 1; bases outside the gene matches: 6. Germline CDR1 is SGDLS and CDR2 is YYNGEE. A multiplex PCR was run with 60 Vbeta primers and 13 Jbeta primers. This table comes from immunoSEQ multiplex PCR, and its TCRdb copy is limited to in-frame clones, with some not included. Of more than 150,000 clones in the sample, about four fifths were seen once. Study-wide results and limits: A later analysis showed HLA-associated TCR beta chains outstripping equally common others in clonal expansion. Another analysis was done later, and it associated roughly 15,000 TCR beta sequences with HLA alleles at 0.05 false discovery rate. Most CMV-associated TCR beta chains were later found to appear HLA-restricted.

The clonotype originates from a man in his forties or fifties in good health and CMV-seronegative. V and J are TRBV9 and TRBJ2-4, with 14 nucleotides matching TRBD2. Sequences were obtained from PBMCs. CDR3 in DNA: TGTGCCAGCAGCGGCCCTAGGACTAGCGGGGGGGCCAAAAACATTCAGTACTTC. This sequence encodes CASSGPRTSGGAKNIQYF.